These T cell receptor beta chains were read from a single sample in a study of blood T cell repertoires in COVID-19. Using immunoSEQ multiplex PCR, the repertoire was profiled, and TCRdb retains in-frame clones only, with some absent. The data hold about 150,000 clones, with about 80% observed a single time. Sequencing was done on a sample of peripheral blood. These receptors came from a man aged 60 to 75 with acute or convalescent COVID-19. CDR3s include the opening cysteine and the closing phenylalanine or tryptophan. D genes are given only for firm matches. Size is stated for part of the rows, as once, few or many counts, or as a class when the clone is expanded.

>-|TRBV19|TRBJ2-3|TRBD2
TGTGCCAGTAGCCTCCGACTAGCGGGAGGGAGGACAGATACGCAGTATTTT
CASSLRLAGGRTDTQYF
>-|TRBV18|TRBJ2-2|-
TGTGCCAGCTCTCCTCTAAACCCGGGGACGAACACCGGGGAGCTGTTTTTT
CASSPLNPGTNTGELFF
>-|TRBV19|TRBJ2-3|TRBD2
TGTGCCAGTAGTCTTAGCGGGAGATTTGGCACAGATACGCAGTATTTT
CASSLSGRFGTDTQYF
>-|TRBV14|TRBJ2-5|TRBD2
TGTGCCAGCAGCCCGGGACTAGCCAGCCCGCGCCAAGAGACCCAGTACTTC
CASSPGLASPRQETQYF
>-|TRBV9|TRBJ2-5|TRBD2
TGTGCCAGCAGCATTGGGACTAGCAGGGAGACCCAGTACTTC
CASSIGTSRETQYF
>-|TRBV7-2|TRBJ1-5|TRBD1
TGTGCCAGCAGCACAGGGGACGGGGCGGCCCAGCATTTT
CASSTGDGAAQHF
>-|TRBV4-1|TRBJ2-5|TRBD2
TGCGCCAGCAGCCAAGCTCCCGGGGCGGGGGGAGGAAAGACCCAGTACTTC
CASSQAPGAGGGKTQYF
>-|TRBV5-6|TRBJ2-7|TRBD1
TGTGCCAGCACCAGCGGACAGGGGGCCTACGAGCAGTACTTC
CASTSGQGAYEQYF
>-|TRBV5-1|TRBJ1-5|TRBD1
TGCGCCAGCAGCTTAACCGGGACAGGGGTTCAGCCCCAGCATTTT
CASSLTGTGVQPQHF
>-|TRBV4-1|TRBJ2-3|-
TGCGCCAGCAGCCAAGGGCCAGCGGCGATCACAGATACGCAGTATTTT
CASSQGPAAITDTQYF
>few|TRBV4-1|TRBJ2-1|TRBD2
TGCGCCAGCAGCCAAGCCCCGACTAGCGGGAGGGGGGATGAGCAGTTCTTC
CASSQAPTSGRGDEQFF
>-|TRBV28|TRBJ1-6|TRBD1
TGTGCCAGGGCTGACAGGGGCCCCGAGAACTATAATTCACCCCTCCACTTT
CARADRGPENYNSPLHF
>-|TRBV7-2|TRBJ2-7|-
TGTGCCAGCAGCTCCCTGGCGGAGGGACAGCAGTACTTC
CASSSLAEGQQYF
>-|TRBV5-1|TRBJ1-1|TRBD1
TGCGCCAGCAGCTCGGGACAGGGGTTAATGAACACTGAAGCTTTCTTT
CASSSGQGLMNTEAFF
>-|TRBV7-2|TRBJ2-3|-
TGTGCCAGCAGCTTAAAATACGCGGGGGCATTCACAGATACGCAGTATTTT
CASSLKYAGAFTDTQYF
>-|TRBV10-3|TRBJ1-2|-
TGTGCCATCACCCGGACCCCGGAGGCCAACTATGGCTACACCTTC
CAITRTPEANYGYTF
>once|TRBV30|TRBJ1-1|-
TGTGCCTGGAGCCGCACAGGGAACACTGAAGCTTTCTTT
CAWSRTGNTEAFF
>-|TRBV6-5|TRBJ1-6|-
TGTGCCAGCAGTTACTCCGCAGGCGACTATAATTCACCCCTCCACTTT
CASSYSAGDYNSPLHF
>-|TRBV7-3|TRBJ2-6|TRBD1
TGTGCCAGCACCCAAGGACAGGGGGACTCTGGGGCCAACGTCCTGACTTTC
CASTQGQGDSGANVLTF
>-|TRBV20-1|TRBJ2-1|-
TGCAGCCTAAGGGGTGGGGATGAGCAGTTCTTC
CSLRGGDEQFF
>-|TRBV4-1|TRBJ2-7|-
TGCGCCAGCAGCCAACGGGACAAGCCCTACGAGCAGTACTTC
CASSQRDKPYEQYF
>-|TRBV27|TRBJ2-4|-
TGTGCCAGCAGTACCATTGAGGGCATTCAGTACTTC
CASSTIEGIQYF
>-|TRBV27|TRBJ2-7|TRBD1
TGTGCCAGCAGTTTAAAGTCCAGGGGGTTCTACGAGCAGTACTTC
CASSLKSRGFYEQYF
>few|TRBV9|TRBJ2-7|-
TGTGCCAGCAGCTTCGACAGAGTTCCCTACGAGCAGTACTTC
CASSFDRVPYEQYF
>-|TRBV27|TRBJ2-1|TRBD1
TGTGCCAGCAGTTCCCGACAGGGGAGTACTGAGCAGTTCTTC
CASSSRQGSTEQFF
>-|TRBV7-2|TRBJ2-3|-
TGTGCCAGCATCAAAATCCTAACGGGAGCAACTAGCACAGATACGCAGTATTTT
CASIKILTGATSTDTQYF
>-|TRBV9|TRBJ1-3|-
TGTGCCAGCAGCGGACCGACAGCCTCTGGAAACACCATATATTTT
CASSGPTASGNTIYF
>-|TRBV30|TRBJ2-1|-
TGTGCCGGGGCGGGAAGCTCCTACAATGAGCAGTTCTTC
CAGAGSSYNEQFF
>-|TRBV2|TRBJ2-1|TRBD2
TGTGCCAGCAGCCCATTACAACGAGCGGGAGAGTACAATGAGCAGTTCTTC
CASSPLQRAGEYNEQFF
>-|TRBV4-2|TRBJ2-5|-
TGTGCCAGCAGCCCGAGCGCTAGCGTGCAAGAGACCCAGTACTTC
CASSPSASVQETQYF
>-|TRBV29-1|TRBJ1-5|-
TGCAGCGTTGGCGGGGTGGCGGGTCAGCCCCAGCATTTT
CSVGGVAGQPQHF
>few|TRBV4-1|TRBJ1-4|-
TGCGCCAGCAGCCAAGAAGGTGCGGGGCGAGGCGAAAAACTGTTTTTT
CASSQEGAGRGEKLFF
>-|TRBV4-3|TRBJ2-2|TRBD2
TGCGCCAGCAGCCAAAGGCGGGGGGGCCCGGGCACCGGGGAGCTGTTTTTT
CASSQRRGGPGTGELFF
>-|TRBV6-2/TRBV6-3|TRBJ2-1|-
TGTGCCAGCAGTTACGATCCGGCGGGTTCCTACAATGAGCAGTTCTTC
CASSYDPAGSYNEQFF
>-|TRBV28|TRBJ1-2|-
TGTGCCAGCAGTACCAGAAAGGACACTACCTCAGGGGGCTACACCTTC
CASSTRKDTTSGGYTF
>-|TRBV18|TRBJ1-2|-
TGTGCCAGCTCATCCCCCGAGAGCCTACTCTATGGCTACACCTTC
CASSSPESLLYGYTF
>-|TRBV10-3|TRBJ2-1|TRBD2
TGTGCCATCAGTGGGACTAGCGGGATGGGTTTCGGGAATGAGCAGTTCTTC
CAISGTSGMGFGNEQFF
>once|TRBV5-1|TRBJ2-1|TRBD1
TGCGCCAGCAGTTCCCGGACCGGGACAGCTTACAATGAGCAGTTCTTC
CASSSRTGTAYNEQFF
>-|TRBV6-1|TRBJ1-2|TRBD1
TGTGCCAGCAGCCCGAGGACAGGGCACTATGGCTACACCTTC
CASSPRTGHYGYTF
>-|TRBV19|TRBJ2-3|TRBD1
TGTGCCAGTAGTATCCCCTTAGGGACAGCTAGCACAGATACGCAGTATTTT
CASSIPLGTASTDTQYF
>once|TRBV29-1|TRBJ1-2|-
TGCAGCACGACAGTTAACTATGGCTACACCTTC
CSTTVNYGYTF
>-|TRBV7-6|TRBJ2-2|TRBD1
TGTGCCAGCAGCTTAGTACAGGGGGCGCAGACCGGGGAGCTGTTTTTT
CASSLVQGAQTGELFF
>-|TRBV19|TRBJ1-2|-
TGTGCCACCCTCGACAGCGTTGGCTACACCTTC
CATLDSVGYTF
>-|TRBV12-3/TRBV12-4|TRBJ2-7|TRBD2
TGTGCCAGCAGTTTCAGGACTAGTGACGAGCAGTACTTC
CASSFRTSDEQYF
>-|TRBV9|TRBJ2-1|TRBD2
TGTGCCAGCAGCGTAAGGGCGGGAGGGCCGTACAATGAGCAGTTCTTC
CASSVRAGGPYNEQFF
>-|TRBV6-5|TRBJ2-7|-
TGTGCCAGCAGTTACACAGGTCCCAGGACCGAGCAGTACTTC
CASSYTGPRTEQYF
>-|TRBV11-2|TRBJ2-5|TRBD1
TGTGCCAGCAGCTTAGTACCCACAGGGGCCGACCGGGGGACCCAGTACTTC
CASSLVPTGADRGTQYF
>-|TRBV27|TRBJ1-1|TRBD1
TGTGCCAGCAGACTGGGACAGGGCCGAACTTTCTTT
CASRLGQGRTFF
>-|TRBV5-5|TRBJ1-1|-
TGTGCCAGCAGCCCCCGCGGCGGCAGCTCCACTGAAGCTTTCTTT
CASSPRGGSSTEAFF
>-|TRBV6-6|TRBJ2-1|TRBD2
TGTGCCAGCGGAGAACTAGCGGTTGAGCAGTTCTTC
CASGELAVEQFF
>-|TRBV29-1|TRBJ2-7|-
TGCAGCGTCGGCAGGGCCTCCTACGAGCAGTACTTC
CSVGRASYEQYF
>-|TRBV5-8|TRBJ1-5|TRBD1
TGTGCCAGCAGCTTACGACAGGGTAATAGCAATCAGCCCCAGCATTTT
CASSLRQGNSNQPQHF
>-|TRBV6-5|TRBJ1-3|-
TGTGCCAGCACCTCGGCGGGGGCTGGAAACACCATATATTTT
CASTSAGAGNTIYF
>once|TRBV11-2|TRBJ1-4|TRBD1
TGTGCCAGCAGCTTAGGACAGGGTTGGGAGAATGAAAAACTGTTTTTT
CASSLGQGWENEKLFF
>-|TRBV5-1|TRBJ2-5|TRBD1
TGCGCCAGCAGCTTGCGGGACAGGGGGATAGAGACCCAGTACTTC
CASSLRDRGIETQYF
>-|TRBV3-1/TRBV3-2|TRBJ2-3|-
TGTGCCAGCAGCCGGCAGGGGGGCGGCGGCCCAGATACGCAGTATTTT
CASSRQGGGGPDTQYF